Shown below are 3 T cell receptor beta chains from a single sample sequenced in a study of cytomegalovirus exposure and HLA in healthy donors. 13 Jbeta primers and 60 Vbeta primers were used for the PCR. Sequenced by immunoSEQ multiplex PCR; TCRdb stores in-frame clones only, minus some. This sample carries 150,000 to 200,000 clones, 75% to 80% of them seen once, and the ten largest clones take around 0.96%. The source material was PBMCs. The receptors come from a woman aged 45-59 years in good health and CMV-seropositive.

This clone has a handful of counts. The V and J genes are TRBV13 and TRBJ1-2, with D possibly being TRBD1 (6 bases). There are 13 residues in the CDR3. CDR1 is PRHDT, CDR2 FYEKMQ, per germline (reference sequence). V lost 6 bases and J 8 bases, leaving 16 bases between the germline ends. Here the CDR3 reads CASRYNRAKGYTF. CDR3 coding DNA: TGTGCCAGCAGATATAACAGGGCGAAAGGCTACACCTTC.

The chain links TRBV10-3 to TRBJ2-1, with 9 nucleotides matching TRBD1. The trim removed 4 bases at V and 3 bases at J, leaving 10 bases unmatched. This CDR3 has 17 residues. The germline V gene has CDR1 ENHRY and CDR2 SYGVKD. This chain's CDR3 is CAISVQTGTGIYNEQFF. The CDR3 nucleotides are TGTGCCATCAGTGTCCAAACCGGGACAGGGATCTACAATGAGCAGTTCTTC.

The chain carries TRBV19 and TRBJ1-1; D gene ambiguous. Germline CDR1 reads LNHDA; CDR2 reads SQIVND (reference sequence). This CDR3 spans 14 amino acids. V shed 0 bases and J shed 1 base, with 6 bases lying between them. CDR3 sequence reads: CASSIDLGNTEAFF. The CDR3 region has the DNA TGTGCCAGTAGTATAGATCTCGGGAACACTGAAGCTTTCTTT.